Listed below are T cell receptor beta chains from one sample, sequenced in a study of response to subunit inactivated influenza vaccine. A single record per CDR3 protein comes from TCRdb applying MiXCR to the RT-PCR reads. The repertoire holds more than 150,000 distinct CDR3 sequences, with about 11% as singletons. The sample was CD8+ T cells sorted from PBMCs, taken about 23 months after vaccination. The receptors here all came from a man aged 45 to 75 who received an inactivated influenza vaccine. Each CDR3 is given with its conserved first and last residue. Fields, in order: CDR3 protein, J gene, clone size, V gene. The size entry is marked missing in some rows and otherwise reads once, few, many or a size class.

CASSHEGFDEQYF TRBJ2-7 - TRBV3-1
CASSRLAGDGYEQYF TRBJ2-7 - TRBV6-2/TRBV6-3
CASSADGSSGNTIYF TRBJ1-3 few TRBV19
CASSYEGGFNYGYTF TRBJ1-2 - TRBV6-5
CASSEGAGGGETQYF TRBJ2-5 - TRBV2
CASSETSTDQNTEAFF TRBJ1-1 - TRBV19
CSARSGTGTGELFF TRBJ2-2 many TRBV20-1
CASSLSPLGAGELFF TRBJ2-2 - TRBV27
CASSLEWGQDSYEQYF TRBJ2-7 - TRBV7-2
CASSLAAAASDGYTF TRBJ1-2 many TRBV7-6
CASSLRLAGGAYEQYF TRBJ2-7 - TRBV6-2/TRBV6-3
CASSIGGSYEQYF TRBJ2-7 - TRBV19
CSVESVEETSHNEQFF TRBJ2-1 many TRBV29-1
CASSPGGRYEQFF TRBJ2-1 - TRBV12-3/TRBV12-4
CASSRGSSNSPLHF TRBJ1-6 few TRBV4-2
CSVPRDAGEQYF TRBJ2-7 - TRBV29-1
CASRRASGYNEQFF TRBJ2-1 few TRBV5-6
CASSLADPPYNEQFF TRBJ2-1 few TRBV6-5
CASSPGVGNQPQHF TRBJ1-5 few TRBV7-2
CASSQGSGVYNEQFF TRBJ2-1 many TRBV4-3
CASDQVGQQTQETQYF TRBJ2-5 many TRBV7-9
CASSQDQGYSNQPQHF TRBJ1-5 - TRBV4-3
CASSLDMEGERYNEQFF TRBJ2-1 few TRBV11-2
CASSLGGRKFF TRBJ2-1 few TRBV5-1
CASSLRTVYNEQFF TRBJ2-1 few TRBV11-2
CASSLSSLGTGRYEQYF TRBJ2-7 few TRBV27
CASRPDRGAVDEQFF TRBJ2-1 few TRBV5-1
CASSLVGLAGTSTDTQYF TRBJ2-3 - TRBV5-6